The 3 T cell receptor beta chains in this list originate from one sample, sequenced in a study of cytomegalovirus exposure and HLA in healthy donors. In the PCR, 60 Vbeta and 13 Jbeta primers were used. Sequencing was performed with immunoSEQ multiplex PCR; in TCRdb, only in-frame clones are kept and a portion is missing. The sample records around 150,000 clones, 71% being singletons. The sequencing sample was made of PBMCs. These receptors were taken from a woman aged 30 to 39 in good health and CMV-seronegative.

The genes are TRBV2 and TRBJ1-2; D is unresolved. The CDR3 spans 15 residues. The ends were cut back, 3 bases at V and 4 bases at J, with 15 bases in the middle. Germline loops: CDR1 SNHLY, CDR2 FYNNEI. Written as DNA, the CDR3 is TGTGCCAGCAGTGATTTGCCGGGAAAAGCCTATGGCTACACCTTC. This codes for CASSDLPGKAYGYTF.

The chain links TRBV4-3 to TRBJ2-7, with 10 nucleotides matching TRBD2. This CDR3 has 14 amino acids. Looked up from germline, CDR1 is LGHNA and CDR2 is YSLEER. V lost 2 bases and J lost 3; bases outside the gene matches: 1. CDR3 DNA: TGCGCCAGCAGCCAATGGACTAGCGGCTACGAGCAGTACTTC. It encodes CASSQWTSGYEQYF.

The chain combines TRBV5-3 with TRBJ1-1; D is possibly TRBD1 (5 bases). TRBV5-3 is assigned to the ORF class and has an uncertain function. The CDR3 extends over 16 amino acids. V lost 4 bases, J lost 2 bases, and 18 bases lay in between. The CDR3 reads CARSRREGLKNTEAFF. CDR3 bases: TGTGCCAGAAGCCGGCGGGAGGGGCTGAAAAACACTGAAGCTTTCTTT.